The 16 T cell receptor beta chains in this list originate from one sample, sequenced in a study of Ad26.COV2.S vaccination and SARS-CoV-2 variants. Treatment described: over 15 received Ad26.COV2.S at low or high dose, single or two shots; about 5 received placebo; per-sample allocation not given. Samples analyzed were those drawn on day 63 after the first vaccine or placebo injection. TCRdb keeps only in-frame clones here, not all; method: immunoSEQ multiplex PCR. Of around 420,000 clones listed, approximately 90% were seen once; the top ten hold around 3.6%. The sequenced sample was peripheral blood, obtained in a trial of Ad26.COV2.S vaccine versus placebo. These receptors originate from a person aged 18 to 65 who received the Ad26.COV2.S COVID-19 vaccine or a placebo.

This clone has just a few counts. The CDR3 protein is CASSPFYNEQFF. The CDR3 region has the DNA TGTGCCAGCAGTCCTTTCTACAATGAGCAGTTCTTC. The chain combines TRBV27 with TRBJ2-1; D not certain. The CDR3 is made up of 12 amino acids. V lost 5 bases, J lost 3 bases, and 5 bases lay in between. Germline loops: CDR1 MNHEY, CDR2 SMNVEV (reference sequence).

This chain links TRBV11-2 with TRBJ2-2; D is unresolved. The CDR3 length is 15 residues. Germline V gene sequence: CDR1 SGHAT, CDR2 FQNNGV. Trimming cost V 1 base and J 2 bases, with 8 bases left between them. The CDR3 region has the DNA TGTGCCAGCAGCTTAGGAACACTTAACACCGGGGAGCTGTTTTTT. Translated, it gives CASSLGTLNTGELFF.

The J gene is TRBJ2-3, the V gene TRBV24-1, with D perhaps TRBD2 (5 bases). Trimming pared 4 bases from V and 3 bases from J, leaving 19 bases between. The V gene's germline CDR1 is KGHDR and CDR2 SFDVKD. The CDR3 sequence is 17 residues long. CDR3 sequence reads: CATSETADIRGTDTQYF. CDR3 coding DNA: TGTGCCACCAGTGAGACCGCTGACATACGAGGGACAGATACGCAGTATTTT.

This clone was recorded only once. This chain joins TRBV5-4 and TRBJ2-2; tentatively, D is TRBD2 (5 bases). Trimming cost V 2 bases and J 2 bases, with 13 bases left between them. CDR1 and CDR2 (germline): SGHNT, YYREEE (reference sequence). CDR3 length equals 16 residues. CDR3 sequence (DNA): TGTGCCAGCAGCTTATCTCGGGGTCGAAACACCGGGGAGCTGTTTTTT. Its translation is CASSLSRGRNTGELFF.

This sequence joins TRBV14 and TRBJ2-7, with 10 bases that match TRBD1. Trimming removed 1 base from V and 3 bases from J; junction bases left unmatched: 9. This CDR3 is built from 17 residues. Germline lookup yields CDR1 SGHDN and CDR2 FVKESK. The DNA for the CDR3 is TGTGCCAGCAGCCAAGGCTTTTACCGGGACAGGGGCTACGAGCAGTACTTC. It codes for CASSQGFYRDRGYEQYF.

Here the CDR3 DNA reads TGTGCCAGCAGCCCCAGATCAGACACCCAAGAGACCCAGTACTTC. Protein product: CASSPRSDTQETQYF. The chain recombines TRBV14 with TRBJ2-5; no firm D call. CDR1 SGHDN and CDR2 FVKESK come from the germline V gene. CDR3 length equals 15 residues. The V end lost 4 bases, the J end lost 1 base, and 13 bases lay between the germline ends.

The chain combines TRBV7-2 with TRBJ1-2; a weak D match, TRBD1 (5 bases). V lost 5 bases and J lost 0, with 10 bases in between. Germline assignment: CDR1 SGHTA and CDR2 FQGNSA. The CDR3 contains 14 residues. The CDR3 coding sequence is TGTGCCAGCAGCGCGTACAGGACTAACTATGGCTACACCTTC. This sequence encodes CASSAYRTNYGYTF.

A remark on this clone: At one end the junction does not follow the germline gene, possibly because of a read error. The rearrangement links TRBV20-1 to TRBJ1-2, with no clear D. Per germline, CDR1 DFQATT and CDR2 SNEGSKA (reference sequence). The CDR3 loop spans 9 amino acids. The CDR3 bases are TGCAGTGCTATTCACCGTGGGGCCTTC. It codes for CSAIHRGAF.

This clone was recorded once. The chain links TRBV21-1 to TRBJ2-4; the table's D call of TRBD1 was not tested on the DNA. TRBV21-1 is a listed pseudogene. This CDR3 comprises 20 residues. The CDR3 here is CASSKDGKPGQISAKNIQYF. DNA for the CDR3: TGTGCCAGCAGCAAAGATGGGAAGCCGGGACAGATTTCGGCCAAAAACATTCAGTACTTC.

The V and J genes are TRBV11-3 and TRBJ2-1, with D unclear. Germline V gives CDR1 SGHNT, CDR2 YENEEA. The CDR3 totals 12 residues. Deletions cut 3 bases from V and 8 bases from J, with 8 bases between. This CDR3 reads CASSFDPYEQFF. The CDR3 nucleotides read TGTGCCAGCAGCTTTGACCCTTATGAGCAGTTCTTC.

The genes are TRBV7-2 and TRBJ2-2; D is possibly TRBD1 (6 bases). Germline CDR1 reads SGHTA; CDR2 reads FQGNSA. Trimming took 1 base from V and 6 from J, leaving 9 bases between them. The CDR3 totals 14 residues. CDR3 in DNA: TGTGCCAGCAGCTTAGTACAGGGCCCCGGGGAGCTGTTTTTT. Its translation is CASSLVQGPGELFF.

The chain combines TRBV30 with TRBJ2-1, with D possibly matching TRBD1 (6 bases). The CDR3 extends over 14 amino acids. The germline gives CDR1 GTSNPN, CDR2 SVGIG (reference sequence). The V end was cut by 4 bases, the J end by 10 bases, with 20 bases between. CDR3 sequence (DNA): TGTGCCTGGACCACCGGGACACCCTACTTAGAGCAGTTCTTC. Its translation is CAWTTGTPYLEQFF.

The rearrangement links TRBV27 to TRBJ2-7; 10 nucleotides align to TRBD1. The ends lost 9 bases at V and 5 bases at J; junction bases unmatched: 13. Germline V gene lookup returns CDR1 MNHEY and CDR2 SMNVEV (reference sequence). The CDR3 extends over 15 amino acids. The CDR3 region is CASSRGTGESHEQYF. CDR3 DNA sequence: TGTGCCAGTTCGAGGGGGACAGGGGAATCGCACGAGCAGTACTTC.

The sample holds one count of this clone. The CDR3 sequence: CASSFLGQGIDTQYF. DNA for the CDR3: TGTGCCAGCAGCTTCCTCGGACAGGGGATAGATACGCAGTATTTT. The chain joins TRBV5-6 to TRBJ2-3; 9 bases match TRBD1. The CDR3 length is 15 residues. V gave up 2 bases and J gave up 5 bases; unmatched junction bases: 6. Germline V lookup: CDR1 SGHDT, CDR2 YYEEEE.

This chain connects TRBV5-6 to TRBJ2-1; D remains ambiguous. The CDR3 runs to 15 residues. The V gene lost 0 bases and the J gene lost 4 bases, with 11 bases spanning the gap. Germline values: CDR1 SGHDT, CDR2 YYEEEE. In nucleotides, the CDR3 is TGTGCCAGCAGCTTGGATGTAGGGTCGTACAATGAGCAGTTCTTC. The encoded protein is CASSLDVGSYNEQFF. Filled out from reference TRBV5-6 and TRBJ2-1, the complete variable domain reads DAGVTQSPTHLIKTRGQQVTLRCSPKSGHDTVSWYQQALGQGPQFIFQYYEEEERQRGNFPDRFSGHQFPNYSSELNVNALLLGDSALYLCASSLDVGSYNEQFFGPGTRLTVL.

V gene TRBV19 combines with J gene TRBJ1-2, with D possibly TRBD1 on 6 matching bases. V lost 4 bases, J lost 8 bases, and 23 bases lay in between. Per the germline V gene, CDR1 is LNHDA and CDR2 is SQIVND (reference sequence). This CDR3 has 16 amino acids. For the CDR3, the DNA is TGTGCCAGTAGTACCCCGGGACAAAATTGGAATCGGGGCTACACCTTC. Translated, it gives CASSTPGQNWNRGYTF.